This T cell receptor (beta chain) is from a study of molecular identifiers for immune sequencing clone quantification. The germline V gene has CDR1 PRHDT and CDR2 FYEKMQ (reference sequence). Between the trimmed V and J ends, which lost 6 bases and 2 bases, there was a span of 14 bases. The CDR3 contains 14 residues. TCRdb re-called the PCR reads with MiXCR, one entry per CDR3 protein. Of about 630,000 distinct CDR3 sequences in the sample, approximately 24% were seen once. This clonotype was counted ten times or more. Sequenced: naive CD8+ T cells from blood, with Jurkat cell RNA spiked in. Subset: FACS-sorted CD8+CD4-CCR7+CD45RA+ naive T cells. This sequence originates from a human donor in good health. Some libraries in this study had Jurkat cell RNA spiked in. The V and J genes are TRBV13 and TRBJ2-7; possible D gene TRBD1, 5 bases. CDR3 sequence (DNA): TGTGCCAGCAGTTCGTCCGACAGTGCCTACGAGCAGTACTTC. Translation gives CASSSSDSAYEQYF. The full variable domain, in which reference TRBV13 and TRBJ2-7 provide the parts outside the CDR3, is AAGVIQSPRHLIKEKRETATLKCYPIPRHDTVYWYQQGPGQDPQFLISFYEKMQSDKGSIPDRFSAQQFSDYHSELNMSSLELGDSALYFCASSSSDSAYEQYFGPGTRLTVT.